A selection of T cell receptor beta chains follows, all from one sample in a study of cytomegalovirus exposure and HLA in healthy donors. This table comes from immunoSEQ multiplex PCR, and its TCRdb copy is limited to in-frame clones, with some not included. The table includes 150,000 to 250,000 clones, roughly four fifths detected once. Specimen: PBMCs. The receptors were gathered from a boy aged 2 to 9 in good health and CMV-seronegative. Each CDR3 is given with its conserved first and last residue.

TRBJ1-2 | TRBV5-8 | CASSLAPQGYTF
TRBJ1-4 | TRBV9 | CASSDDSEKLFF
TRBJ2-1 | TRBV18 | CASSLAAYNEQFF
TRBJ2-3 | TRBV7-2 | CASSLTGASTDTQYF
TRBJ2-2 | TRBV5-1 | CASSWDTLDTGELFF
TRBJ1-1 | TRBV6-5 | CASIGQVNTEAFF
TRBJ2-5 | TRBV4-2 | CASSQEDGGLATQYF
TRBJ2-1 | TRBV4-3 | CASSQEPGLAGRPSSYNEQFF
TRBJ2-1 | TRBV29-1 | CSVTERATYNEQFF
TRBJ1-2 | TRBV7-9 | CASSRGRGGYGYTF
TRBJ1-4 | TRBV29-1 | CSVEGDSREKLFF
TRBJ2-7 | TRBV11-2 | CASSLVGAAQYF
TRBJ2-7 | TRBV21-1 | CASSKVRTPIVGEQYF
TRBJ1-1 | TRBV7-3 | CASSATGGWGDDTEAFF
TRBJ1-5 | TRBV4-3 | CASSPSAGRNQPQHF
TRBJ1-1 | TRBV7-8 | CASSARQGRTEAFF
TRBJ1-2 | TRBV2 | CASEDTSFGGYTF
TRBJ1-1 | TRBV9 | CASSVSGTGGSEAFF
TRBJ1-1 | TRBV7-9 | CASSLAGQGTGEAFF
TRBJ1-4 | TRBV7-9 | CAGSTGDEKLFF
TRBJ2-7 | TRBV5-1 | CASSNYRVGEQYF
TRBJ2-5 | TRBV19 | CASSIRGGGGQFVTQYF
TRBJ2-3 | TRBV7-9 | CASSLGTSGLTDTQYF
TRBJ1-2 | TRBV4-2 | CASSQGDRVYGYTF
. | TRBV4-2 | CASSPQEGLAGYEQYF
TRBJ2-2 | TRBV7-3 | CASSLLGTGITGELFF
TRBJ2-5 | TRBV2 | CASTDRLAVETQYF
TRBJ2-3 | TRBV5-1 | CASRAGDRGTDTQYF
TRBJ2-1 | TRBV2 | CASSGAGEQFF
TRBJ1-2 | TRBV4-3 | CASSQEERIGELNYGYTF
TRBJ2-3 | TRBV4-2 | CASSQDRGGGTTDTQYF
. | TRBV6-1 | CASSEVGQGAYEQYF
TRBJ1-6 | TRBV19 | CASTPARQSAPLHF
TRBJ2-1 | TRBV5-1 | CASSLGYRGSYNEQFF
TRBJ1-1 | TRBV30 | CAWGRGGGANTEAFF